This T cell receptor (beta chain) was captured in a study of graft-versus-host responses after intestinal transplantation. Study overall: Recipients underwent multivisceral, liver-intestinal, or isolated intestinal transplants. Whole-study findings and limits: Investigators detected GvH clones in recipient marrow, with some emerging earlier in ileum or blood.

Trimming took off 1 base at V and 0 bases at J, with 0 bases between the two ends. Germline values: CDR1 DFQATT, CDR2 SNEGSKA (reference sequence). The CDR3 loop spans 11 amino acids. Clones were sequenced by immunoSEQ multiplex PCR, and TCRdb holds only the in-frame ones, with some missing. Of 90,000 to 120,000 clones in the sample, over 75% were seen once. This clone was detected only a few times. Its cognate antigen is unknown. This same CDR3 is encoded by further DNA sequences in the sample. This TCR derives from a human donor who received an intestinal transplant. The V and J genes are TRBV20-1 and TRBJ1-1; no reliable D call. The input for sequencing was unstimulated CD4+ T cells sorted from spleen or lymph node cells, taken before intestinal transplant. DNA for the CDR3: TGCAGTGCTAGAGTGAACACTGAAGCTTTCTTT. Encoded protein: CSARVNTEAFF.